The 19 T cell receptor beta chains below all came from one sample that was sequenced in a study of T cell responses to AZD1222 COVID-19 vaccine. Assay used: immunoSEQ multiplex PCR; TCRdb lists only in-frame clones, some missing. There are roughly 100,000 clones in the sample; around 89% occur only once, and about 2.7% lies in the top ten. The sample was peripheral blood, taken on day 0 of AZD1222 vaccination. The receptors originated from an adult in good health.

This chain uses TRBV24-1 with TRBJ2-2; the match to TRBD1 covers 9 bases. Germline V gene data show CDR1 as KGHDR and CDR2 as SFDVKD. The CDR3 extends over 18 amino acids. Unmatched junction bases numbered 9, after V lost 1 base and J lost 4 bases. The CDR3 region has the DNA TGTGCCACCAGTGATTTTTCCCCGGACAGGGGCTTCACCGGGGAGCTGTTTTTT. It encodes CATSDFSPDRGFTGELFF.

The V call is TRBV28, the J call TRBJ1-5; 8 bases are a match to TRBD1. CDR1 MDHEN and CDR2 SYDVKM come from the germline V gene. The CDR3 covers 13 residues. Trimming at V came to 4 bases and at J to 7 bases, leaving 3 bases not matched to a gene. The CDR3 protein is CASSSGQDQPQHF. The CDR3 nucleotides are TGTGCCAGCAGTTCGGGACAGGACCAGCCCCAGCATTTT.

The V and J genes are TRBV15 and TRBJ2-7, with D perhaps TRBD2 (6 bases). There are 14 residues in the CDR3. CDR1 is LNHNV, CDR2 YYDKDF, per germline (reference sequence). Trimming shortened V by 0 bases and J by 4 bases, and 10 bases separated the two germline ends. The CDR3 DNA is TGTGCCACCAGCAGAGATGCAGGGAGGTACGAGCAGTACTTC. It specifies CATSRDAGRYEQYF.

The V and J genes are TRBV5-4 and TRBJ1-6; D unclear. The CDR3 covers 16 residues. V gave up 0 bases and J gave up 0 bases, with 7 bases separating them. CDR1 is SGHNT and CDR2 is YYREEE in the germline V gene (reference sequence). In DNA form, the CDR3 reads TGTGCCAGCAGCTTGGCTGCGGGCTCCTATAATTCACCCCTCCACTTT. Amino acid sequence: CASSLAAGSYNSPLHF.

The chain combines TRBV10-3 with TRBJ1-3; no reliable D call. Germline V CDR1 and CDR2: ENHRY, SYGVKD. The CDR3 extends over 13 amino acids. Trimming left V 4 bases short and J 1 base short, with 5 bases between. The CDR3 region is CAISGSSGNTIYF. The CDR3 region has the DNA TGTGCCATCAGTGGTAGTTCTGGAAACACCATATATTTT.

The genes are TRBV10-2 and TRBJ2-5; TRBD2 might be the D (6 bases). The CDR3 runs to 15 residues. Trimming cost V 3 bases and J 5 bases, with 16 bases left between them. Germline values: CDR1 WSHSY, CDR2 SAAADI. CDR3 nucleotide sequence: TGCGCCAGCAGTGATTTGGGAGGCTATGTGGAGACCCAGTACTTC. It is translated as CASSDLGGYVETQYF.

The J gene is TRBJ2-3, the V gene TRBV29-1; the match to TRBD2 covers 10 bases. The CDR3 sequence is 15 residues long. Trimming at V came to 3 bases and at J to 0 bases, leaving 3 bases not matched to a gene. Looked up from germline, CDR1 is SQVTM and CDR2 is ANQGSEA. The CDR3 nucleotides are TGCAGCGTTGATCAACTAGCGGGGAGCACAGATACGCAGTATTTT. It codes for CSVDQLAGSTDTQYF.

V is TRBV5-4 and J is TRBJ2-3; no definite D call. V was shortened by 5 bases and J by 2 bases, with 12 bases between the two germline ends. This CDR3 is 14 amino acids long. Per germline, CDR1 SGHNT and CDR2 YYREEE (reference sequence). CDR3 sequence reads: CASRYEMFTDTQYF. The DNA for the CDR3 is TGTGCCAGCAGGTACGAGATGTTCACAGATACGCAGTATTTT.

The chain is built from TRBV27 and TRBJ1-2; D might be TRBD1 (5 bases). With 6 bases removed from V and 6 bases from J, the gap between germline ends came to 23 bases. CDR1 MNHEY and CDR2 SMNVEV come from the germline V gene (reference sequence). The CDR3 consists of 16 residues. The CDR3 loop is CASRNPRGPPEDGYTF. The CDR3 region has the DNA TGTGCCAGCAGGAACCCGAGGGGACCGCCGGAAGATGGCTACACCTTC.

This clone was detected once. V is TRBV21-1 and J is TRBJ2-4; TRBD2, the table's D call, lacks a check against the DNA. TRBV21-1 is flagged as a pseudogene. CDR3 length: 13 residues. This CDR3 reads CASSPRSQNIQYF. CDR3 sequence (DNA): TGTGCCAGCAGCCCGAGAAGTCAAAACATTCAGTACTTC.

The chain joins TRBV10-2 to TRBJ2-7, with TRBD1 matching over 7 bases. V gave up 5 bases and J gave up 3 bases; unmatched junction bases: 10. This CDR3 is 15 amino acids long. Germline assignment: CDR1 WSHSY and CDR2 SAAADI. CDR3 sequence: CASSRLTGQNYEQYF. The CDR3 nucleotides are TGCGCCAGCAGTCGTTTGACAGGGCAAAACTACGAGCAGTACTTC.

The CDR3 DNA follows: TGCGCCAGCAGCCAAAACGACCTAGGGACTGAAGCTTTCTTT. This sequence encodes CASSQNDLGTEAFF. The gene calls are TRBV4-1 and TRBJ1-1; D remains ambiguous. The V end lost 2 bases, the J end lost 5 bases, and 12 bases lay between the germline ends. There are 14 residues in the CDR3. Germline CDR1 is MGHRA and CDR2 is YSYEKL.

The V and J genes are TRBV5-5 and TRBJ2-5; maybe TRBD1 (5 bases). From germline, CDR1 is SGHKS and CDR2 YYEKEE (reference sequence). The V and J ends lost 0 bases and 1 base respectively, with 10 bases between them. CDR3 length: 15 residues. The CDR3 is CASSLGGYLQETQYF. The DNA for the CDR3 is TGTGCCAGCAGCTTGGGGGGCTACCTCCAAGAGACCCAGTACTTC.

The chain is built from TRBV6-2 or TRBV6-3 and TRBJ1-1, with 7 bases that match TRBD1. The CDR3 loop spans 15 amino acids. The junction had 8 bases not matched to a gene; V was cut back by 1 base and J by 6 bases. CDR1 and CDR2 (germline): MNHEY, SVGEGT. CDR3 nucleotide sequence: TGTGCCAGCAGTTACTATACGGACAGGCTTCCTGAAGCTTTCTTT. This codes for CASSYYTDRLPEAFF.

J is TRBJ1-4 and V is TRBV7-2, with D perhaps matching TRBD1 (6 bases). The germline gives CDR1 SGHTA, CDR2 FQGNSA. With 5 bases removed from V and 6 bases from J, the gap between germline ends came to 13 bases. This CDR3 is 14 amino acids long. The CDR3 DNA is TGTGCCAGCAGCCTCACGGGACAATATGAAAAACTGTTTTTT. Translation: CASSLTGQYEKLFF.

This sequence joins TRBV5-6 and TRBJ1-3, with 7 bases lining up with TRBD1. Germline V gene data show CDR1 as SGHDT and CDR2 as YYEEEE. The CDR3 extends over 16 amino acids. The junction had 9 bases not matched to a gene; V was cut back by 2 bases and J by 4 bases. CDR3 sequence: CASSFGAQGRGNTIYF. CDR3 in DNA: TGTGCCAGCAGCTTCGGGGCACAGGGGCGGGGAAACACCATATATTTT.

The chain combines TRBV5-1 with TRBJ1-6, with no clear D. Trimming took 0 bases from V and 6 from J, leaving 4 bases between them. CDR1 is SGHRS, CDR2 YFSETQ, per germline. The CDR3 length is 13 residues. The CDR3, as DNA: TGCGCCAGCAGCTTGGGGACTAATTCACCCCTCCACTTT. Translating it yields CASSLGTNSPLHF.

V is TRBV5-5 and J is TRBJ2-7; 7 nucleotides line up with TRBD1. The J segment lost 8 bases and the V segment lost 1 base, leaving 12 bases of the junction unmatched. This CDR3 region has 15 residues. Germline-derived CDR1 and CDR2 are SGHKS and YYEKEE (reference sequence). CDR3 sequence reads: CASSLQTGTPFKQYF. The CDR3 DNA follows: TGTGCCAGCAGCTTGCAGACAGGGACCCCCTTCAAGCAGTACTTC.

V gene TRBV5-4 combines with J gene TRBJ2-2; 8 bases are shared with TRBD2. With 3 bases clipped from V and 6 bases from J, the junction kept 7 bases outside the gene matches. CDR3 length: 15 residues. Germline CDR1 is SGHNT and CDR2 is YYREEE (reference sequence). The CDR3 bases are TGTGCCAGCAGCTCACCGGGACTAGGTCCCGGGGAGCTGTTTTTT. Residues: CASSSPGLGPGELFF. The complete variable domain, with remaining parts taken from reference TRBV5-4 and TRBJ2-2, reads ETGVTQSPTHLIKTRGQQVTLRCSSQSGHNTVSWYQQALGQGPQFIFQYYREEENGRGNFPPRFSGLQFPNYSSELNVNALELDDSALYLCASSSPGLGPGELFFGEGSRLTVL.